This note documents a single TCR beta chain sequence. Its antigen remains unidentified. Per-base qualities were not stored, and no clone one base away is much larger. These data originate in a study of cytomegalovirus exposure and HLA in healthy donors (dated by TCRdb to the late 2010s). At the level of the whole study: An earlier analysis of approximately 640 of the donors reported approximately 300 Gb of sequence data and around 120 million unique TCR beta sequences from about 179 million T cells. In an earlier analysis of roughly 600 of the donors, high-throughput TCR beta sequencing was used to judge whether each TCR beta V gene segment behaved as functional or pseudogenic. HLA typing covered class I and class II loci at four-digit resolution. Of the approximately 400 genotyped donors, roughly 85% fell in the genetic ancestry cluster associated with self-reported Caucasian donors. Donor age, sex, ethnicity and CMV serostatus were compiled together with the repertoire data. Because of strong linkage in the cohort, four to six DR-DQ haplotypes were treated as single units for association and clustering. Typing coverage varied by locus: roughly 620-630 donors for A, B, C, DRB1 and DQB1; approximately 520 for DQA1; over 600 for DPA1; approximately 470 for DPB1. A separate validation cohort of over 95 different subjects was used in addition to the 666-subject first cohort. Among 398 genotyped donors of the cohort, an average of roughly 240,000 unique TCR beta nucleotide sequences were sequenced per donor, roughly a sixth of them non-productive. To predict cytomegalovirus infection status, the study combined high-throughput TCR immunosequencing, statistical association of individual TCRs with disease status, and machine learning. Using immunosequencing, the study profiled T cell repertoires from about 650 subjects and related those repertoires to cytomegalovirus serostatus. The later analysis used no new phenotypic data to find candidate immune exposures, relying instead on TCR beta sequences and their occurrence across donors. All discovery cohort repertoires had been generated on a single sequencing platform. An early release that covered fewer than 750 HLA-typed donors contained around 300 gigabases of sequencing data and 65 million to 100 million unique TCR sequences. In a later analysis, previously published TCR beta repertoires from fewer than 750 donors were re-analyzed and high-resolution HLA genotyping was added so that TCR occurrence patterns could be studied. The study was designed to test whether signatures of past pathogen exposure could be identified by cataloging public T cell receptors. A later genetic analysis took genome-wide SNP genotypes for about three fifths of the 666 donors and used that subset as a discovery cohort. Paper-wide results and their limitations: CMV serostatus was the only immune exposure information available for the cohort. In a later analysis, several top co-occurrence clusters were reported to appear linked to parvovirus B19, influenza, CMV and Epstein-Barr virus. A later analysis found that TCR association rates varied across HLA loci, with DRB1 alleles showing the most associated TCRs and HLA-C alleles the fewest. In a later analysis, most CMV-associated TCR beta chains were found to appear HLA-restricted, with HLA associations seemingly driven largely by CMV exposure. According to a later genetic analysis, donors in an Asian-associated ancestry cluster had fewer N-insertions in productive TCRs than the roughly 670-donor mean. A further reported finding was that TCR beta sequences accurately predicted the HLA-A and HLA-B alleles for most subjects in the first cohort. According to the authors, the approach could potentially be generalized to other disease states and immunological phenotypes. Because counts were too low, 15 to 20 rarely observed V segments, including chromosome 9 orphons, were excluded from the earlier analysis of 587 of the donors. In the study, some 180 TCR beta chains were listed as associated with cytomegalovirus. A later analysis found that HLA-associated TCR beta chains were more clonally expanded and had lower generation probabilities than equally common non-associated chains. When HLA alleles, especially DR and DQ, strongly co-occurred, attributing TCR associations to individual alleles was difficult. V-gene and J-gene trimming of TCR beta chains was associated with a missense DCLRE1C variant in a later genetic analysis, and the association was replicated in an independent cohort. This cohort had only TCR beta chains sequenced, and the lack of alpha or paired-chain data limited which features could be detected. Most TCR sequences were seen in very few donors, while some public TCRs were found in many individuals. Roughly uniform sequencing depth across donors was assumed in presence/absence analyses, although this assumption may not hold. HLA typing was unavailable for some donors at each locus, so association tests used only the typed subset. Broadly in line with IMGT annotations, most TCR beta V segments showed up in productive rearrangements about 87% or about 30% of the time in an earlier analysis of under 700 of the donors. A group of highly shared sequence variants was considered likely to be a technical artifact of the sequencing pipeline. Correlated functional status among segregating V segments might be attributable to linkage disequilibrium, but an unknown experimental factor could not be ruled out. At a false discovery rate of 0.05, a later analysis linked approximately 18,000 TCR beta sequences to specific HLA alleles. A few of the identified cytomegalovirus-associated TCR beta chains were confirmed in vitro to be specific for cytomegalovirus antigens. Cytomegalovirus status was reported to be diagnosed by the classifier with high specificity and sensitivity in both the original and validation cohorts.

The cohort was made up of around 720 healthy bone marrow donors. Cohort members were all nominally healthy when sampled, although unrecorded immune exposures were likely present. The donor tested CMV seropositive, placing the donor among the 250 to 350 seropositive members of the cohort. Every donor gave a peripheral blood sample, and the peripheral blood mononuclear cells from that sample were used for TCR beta sequencing. Genomic DNA was extracted from the blood cell samples with the Qiagen DNeasy Blood Extraction Kit. Library preparation was by the immunoSEQ multiplex PCR assay. A mixture of 60 forward primers for TCR Vbeta segments and 13 reverse primers for TCR Jbeta segments was used in the multiplex PCR. Amplification of the CDR3 region of rearranged TCR beta genes was performed with a multiplex PCR assay on genomic DNA. On the Illumina HiSeq System, the amplified TCR beta libraries were sequenced as 87-base-pair reads. In the authors' own workflow: Across the 670 or so repertoires, a later analysis counted 75 million to 90 million unique TCR beta chains, 9 million to 14 million of which were shared by at least two donors. A nearest-neighbor algorithm error-corrected the raw reads and collapsed the reads into unique sequences, merging closely related sequences to remove PCR and sequencing errors. Alignment of CDR3 sequences to IMGT reference sequences was used to assign V, D and J gene segments. For a sequence to be retained, at least a six-nucleotide match to both a V gene segment and a J gene segment was required. Rearrangements were classified as productive when the CDR3 lacked stop codons and remained in frame with V and J, and all other rearrangements were classified as non-productive. Following IMGT convention, CDR3 was defined as the stretch from the second conserved V-encoded cysteine up to the conserved J-encoded phenylalanine. Sequences without an unambiguous match to a single V gene segment were excluded from the earlier analysis of several hundred of the donors. An earlier analysis of almost 600 of the donors classified V segments as functional when productive rearrangements were above 56.7% and as segregating when the standard deviation between donors was above 5%. To diagnose cytomegalovirus status from the catalog of TCR beta chain sequences, a statistical classification framework was built. In a later analysis, TCR nucleotide sequences were compared against IMGT/GENE-DB human TR gene sequences so that V and J genes could be assigned. In a later analysis, CDR3 sequences and most-parsimonious VDJ recombination scenarios were assigned using the TCRdist pipeline. In a later analysis, each TCR beta chain was defined by its CDR3 amino acid sequence together with its V-gene family, and reads without a unique V-gene family were excluded. To address suspected cross-contamination and a sequencing artifact, a later analysis removed roughly 640 highly shared, low-generation-probability nucleotide sequences. In a later analysis, a clonal expansion index for each public chain was calculated from normalized within-repertoire ranks of inferred template counts. In a later analysis, generation probabilities were computed with a VDJ recombination model fitted to out-of-frame rearrangements, and the resulting probabilities were checked against IGoR. A later analysis scored TCR-TCR, TCR-HLA and TCR-CMV co-occurrence with hypergeometric tests, applying a repertoire-size bias correction to TCR pairs. False discovery rates were estimated in a later analysis by permuting HLA or CMV assignments 20 times. In a later analysis, co-occurring TCRs were grouped using DBSCAN, with TCRdist sequence similarity added in when clustering inside HLA-allele-positive subsets. Repertoires with fewer than 30,000 or more than 120,000 public chains were left out of co-occurrence clustering, as were five repertoires with anomalous nucleotide sharing. Not all clones reach the TCRdb copy of this immuneACCESS table, which keeps in-frame sequences only. Checked studies attribute under half of the gap to unresolved V genes and leave the rest unexplained. The V and J calls and clone size come from that table; D and trimming were worked out from the DNA. In this sample the table shows fewer than 250,000 clones, 82% of which occur a single time. The top ten clonotypes cover around 6% of the sample.

The sample was PBMCs. The clonotype comes from a man aged 40-50 years in good health and CMV-seropositive.

CDR3 reads: CASRPLAGEYNEQFF. In nucleotides, the sequence is TGTGCCAGCAGACCCTTAGCGGGAGAATACAATGAGCAGTTCTTC. The chain links TRBV2 with TRBJ2-1; 9 bases in the junction line up with TRBD2. The CDR3 sequence holds 15 residues, the cysteine and phenylalanine included. Only the CDR3 portion is preserved as DNA: 45 bases, with reading frame beginning at the first base. For this chain, trimming is 6 bases at the V end and 4 bases at the J end, and the number of junction bases without a gene match is 7. CDR1 and CDR2 are read off the germline V gene as SNHLY and FYNNEI. The full variable domain, completed from the reference TRBV2 and TRBJ2-1 proteins outside the CDR3, reads EPEVTQTPSHQVTQMGQEVILRCVPISNHLYFYWYRQILGQKVEFLVSFYNNEISEKSEIFDDQFSVERPDGSNFTLKIRSTKLEDSAMYFCASRPLAGEYNEQFFGPGTRLTVL.